This T cell receptor beta chain is drawn from a study of blood T cells in healthy people across ages. General study results and limits: Age advanced and TCR beta diversity per million T cells fell, roughly linearly. Estimated diversity that came from one million T cells was considered an underestimate.

Germline CDR1 is SQVTM and CDR2 is ANQGSEA. The CDR3 is made up of 13 amino acids. Trimming removed 4 bases at V and 2 bases at J, with 9 bases between. This clonotype appeared a few times. Its antigen is currently unknown. The authors ran a second PCR of about 6 to 11 cycles using a sample-barcoded 5' primer and a J-beta primer mix. TCRdb re-analysed the 5' RACE reads in MiXCR, keeping a single row per CDR3 protein. Among some 730,000 distinct CDR3 sequences listed, approximately 22% were seen once. This sequence joins TRBV29-1 and TRBJ1-5, with no clear D. Input material: blood. The clonotype originates from a man between 65 and 85 years old in good health. The CDR3 coding sequence is TGCAGCGTTGGAGGGTTCGGCAATCAGCCCCAGCATTTT. Amino acids: CSVGGFGNQPQHF.